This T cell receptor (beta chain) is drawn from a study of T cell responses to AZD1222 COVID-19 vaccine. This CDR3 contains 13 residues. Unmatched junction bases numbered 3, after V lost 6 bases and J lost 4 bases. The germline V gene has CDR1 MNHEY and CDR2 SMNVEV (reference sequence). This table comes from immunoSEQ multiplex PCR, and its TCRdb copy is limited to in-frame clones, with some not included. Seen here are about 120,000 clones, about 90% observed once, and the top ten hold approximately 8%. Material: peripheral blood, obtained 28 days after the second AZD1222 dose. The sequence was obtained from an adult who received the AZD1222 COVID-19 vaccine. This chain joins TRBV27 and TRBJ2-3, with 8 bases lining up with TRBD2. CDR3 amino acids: CASSAGGADTQYF. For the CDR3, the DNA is TGTGCCAGCAGCGCCGGGGGGGCAGATACGCAGTATTTT.